This T cell receptor (beta chain) was obtained from a study of identical twins. Per germline, CDR1 MNHEY and CDR2 SVGEGT. The germline V and J ends were trimmed by 5 bases and 4 bases, with 15 bases remaining between them. CDR3 size: 14 residues. TCRdb reprocessed the 5' RACE reads via MiXCR and lists one record per CDR3 protein. The profile shows 240,000 or so distinct CDR3 sequences, approximately 11% of them singletons. This clonotype was seen repeatedly, ten times or more. The data were also submitted as part of a second study, on yellow fever vaccine responses in identical twins.

Sequenced sample: memory (CD45RO+) T cells sorted from blood. The rearrangement uses TRBV6-2 or TRBV6-3 and TRBJ2-7; no clear D. This clonotype was sampled from a woman in her late teens or twenties in good health. The CDR3 DNA follows: TGTGCCAGCAGTGACCCCGAGGACCCTTACGAGCAGTACTTC. Encoded protein: CASSDPEDPYEQYF.